The 19 T cell receptor beta chains given below trace back to one sample, sequenced in a study of regulatory dendritic cells for organ transplantation. Produced via immunoSEQ multiplex PCR; TCRdb's table is partial and in-frame only. The sample gives about 29,000 clones, around 80% of which show up once; roughly 0.1% is in the top ten. Sequencing used naive CD4+ T cells from blood. Subset described: CD45RA+ naive T cells. These receptor sequences come from a human donor in good health.

In DNA form, the CDR3 reads TGTGCCAGCAGCTTAGCGGGCAGCATGAACACTGAAGCTTTCTTT. It specifies CASSLAGSMNTEAFF. V is TRBV7-2 and J is TRBJ1-1; D is ambiguous. V was shortened by 0 bases and J by 0 bases, with 8 bases between the two germline ends. The CDR3 loop spans 15 amino acids. Germline CDR1 reads SGHTA; CDR2 reads FQGNSA.

A single count supports this clone. J is TRBJ1-1 and V is TRBV7-3, with D possibly TRBD1 on 5 matching bases. Looked up from germline, CDR1 is SGHTA and CDR2 is FQGTGA. Trimming took off 6 bases at V and 4 bases at J, with 12 bases between the two ends. The CDR3 runs to 13 residues. This chain's CDR3 is CASSKQEGTEAFF. Written as DNA, the CDR3 is TGTGCCAGCAGTAAACAGGAGGGCACTGAAGCTTTCTTT. The variable domain in full, with the rest retrieved from reference TRBV7-3 and TRBJ1-1, is GAGVSQTPSNKVTEKGKYVELRCDPISGHTALYWYRQSLGQGPEFLIYFQGTGAADDSGLPNDRFFAVRPEGSVSTLKIQRTERGDSAVYLCASSKQEGTEAFFGQGTRLTVV.

The rearrangement links TRBV19 to TRBJ2-3, with TRBD2 matching 9 bases. This CDR3 has 14 residues. Germline V CDR1 and CDR2: LNHDA, SQIVND (reference sequence). Trimming took 6 bases from V and 4 from J; bases not matched to a gene: 5. The CDR3 region has the DNA TGTGCCAGTAGGCGCGGGGGGGCCCCAGATACGCAGTATTTT. Amino acid sequence: CASRRGGAPDTQYF.

This chain uses TRBV4-1 with TRBJ2-7; 7 bases map to TRBD2. The CDR3 is 19 amino acids. V was pared by 0 bases and J by 0 bases, with 14 bases of the junction left unmatched. CDR1 is MGHRA, CDR2 YSYEKL, per germline. The CDR3 coding sequence is TGCGCCAGCAGCCAAGAAGTGTTGGGTTGGGAGGGCGGCTCCTACGAGCAGTACTTC. This sequence encodes CASSQEVLGWEGGSYEQYF.

The V gene is TRBV30, the J gene TRBJ1-1; 8 nucleotides align to TRBD1. The CDR3 has 13 amino acids. The germline CDR1 and CDR2 sequences are GTSNPN and SVGIG (reference sequence). V trimming: 5 bases; J trimming: 1 base; junction bases outside the gene matches: 3. CDR3 in DNA: TGTGCCTGGGCCGACAGGGGGAACACTGAAGCTTTCTTT. It is translated as CAWADRGNTEAFF.

This sequence joins TRBV5-1 and TRBJ1-4; 11 bases line up with TRBD1. This CDR3 spans 15 amino acids. CDR1 and CDR2 from the germline V gene are SGHRS and YFSETQ. Germline trimming cut 4 bases from V and 6 bases from J; bases unmatched to any gene: 5. The CDR3 DNA is TGCGCCAGCAGCAATGGACAGGGGGCGGATGAAAAACTGTTTTTT. The encoded protein is CASSNGQGADEKLFF.

The rearrangement uses TRBV7-9 and TRBJ2-6, with TRBD2 matching 11 bases. CDR1 SEHNR and CDR2 FQNEAQ come from the germline V gene (reference sequence). CDR3 size: 18 residues. Trimming at V came to 4 bases and at J to 0 bases, leaving 5 bases not matched to a gene. Here the CDR3 DNA reads TGTGCCAGCAGCTCGGGACTAGCGGATTACTCTGGGGCCAACGTCCTGACTTTC. Residues: CASSSGLADYSGANVLTF.

This clone has just a few counts. The chain couples TRBV7-2 to TRBJ2-5; the D gene is possibly TRBD2 (5 bases). The V end lost 4 bases, the J end lost 1 base, and 10 bases lay between the germline ends. This CDR3 contains 14 residues. In germline, CDR1 is SGHTA, CDR2 FQGNSA. CDR3 in DNA: TGTGCCAGCAGCTCGGACTGGGCCCAAGAGACCCAGTACTTC. This translates into CASSSDWAQETQYF. The complete variable domain, with remaining parts taken from reference TRBV7-2 and TRBJ2-5, reads GAGVSQSPSNKVTEKGKDVELRCDPISGHTALYWYRQSLGQGLEFLIYFQGNSAPDKSGLPSDRFSAERTGGSVSTLTIQRTQQEDSAVYLCASSSDWAQETQYFGPGTRLLVL.

The gene calls are TRBV7-8 and TRBJ2-5, with TRBD2 matching over 9 bases. From germline, CDR1 is SGHVS and CDR2 FQNEAQ. The CDR3 is 16 residues long. V lost 7 bases and J lost 4; bases outside the gene matches: 13. The CDR3 loop reads CASNLWGGGASETQYF. Written as DNA, the CDR3 is TGTGCCAGCAACCTCTGGGGCGGGGGGGCCTCAGAGACCCAGTACTTC.

This clone has a single count. V is TRBV6-1 and J is TRBJ2-7, with 7 bases that match TRBD1. Unmatched junction bases numbered 10, after V lost 4 bases and J lost 4 bases. This CDR3 is 15 amino acids long. Germline V gene sequence: CDR1 MNHNS, CDR2 SASEGT. This CDR3 reads CASSVLQGTPYEQYF. CDR3 sequence (DNA): TGTGCCAGCAGTGTGCTACAGGGGACACCTTACGAGCAGTACTTC.

The gene calls are TRBV7-9 and TRBJ1-3, with 8 bases that match TRBD1. This CDR3 has 17 amino acids. With 4 bases clipped from V and 0 bases from J, the junction kept 8 bases outside the gene matches. The germline gives CDR1 SEHNR, CDR2 FQNEAQ (reference sequence). The CDR3 region has the DNA TGTGCCAGCAGCTCAACGACAGGGGCGATCTCTGGAAACACCATATATTTT. Protein product: CASSSTTGAISGNTIYF.

The V gene is TRBV6-5, the J gene TRBJ2-7; a possible D gene is TRBD2 (5 bases). This CDR3 has 15 amino acids. Trimming pared 2 bases from V and 1 base from J, leaving 12 bases between. The germline V gene has CDR1 MNHEY and CDR2 SVGAGI. The CDR3 sequence: CASSYRARVSYEQYF. CDR3 nucleotide sequence: TGTGCCAGCAGTTACCGGGCGAGGGTTTCCTACGAGCAGTACTTC.

The chain carries TRBV5-4 and TRBJ1-1; 9 bases match TRBD1. Losses at the gene ends were 4 bases for V and 1 base for J; bases not matched to a gene: 8. The germline V gene encodes CDR1 SGHNT and CDR2 YYREEE (reference sequence). The CDR3 is 16 amino acids. CDR3 sequence reads: CASSLDGGQGNTEAFF. As DNA, the CDR3 is TGTGCCAGCAGCCTGGATGGGGGACAGGGGAACACTGAAGCTTTCTTT.

J is TRBJ2-7 and V is TRBV7-9, with TRBD2 matching 8 bases. V lost 2 bases to trimming and J lost 6 bases; unmatched junction nucleotides: 12. The CDR3 extends over 16 amino acids. Germline loops: CDR1 SEHNR, CDR2 FQNEAQ (reference sequence). CDR3 in DNA: TGTGCCAGCAGCTTAACGCCCAGCGGGGGCCCGATCGAGCAGTACTTC. Its protein product is CASSLTPSGGPIEQYF.

This clone has only a few counts. J is TRBJ1-2 and V is TRBV5-4; D might be TRBD1 (5 bases). V was shortened by 3 bases and J by 4 bases, with 10 bases between the two germline ends. The CDR3 runs 13 residues. Germline-derived CDR1 and CDR2 are SGHNT and YYREEE (reference sequence). CDR3 coding DNA: TGTGCCAGCAGCTCTACAGGTGTCTATGGCTACACCTTC. Its translation is CASSSTGVYGYTF.

V usage is TRBV6-5 and J usage is TRBJ1-5, with 7 bases lining up with TRBD1. Trimming at V came to 0 bases and at J to 6 bases, leaving 2 bases not matched to a gene. Germline CDR1 is MNHEY and CDR2 is SVGAGI. This CDR3 is 14 amino acids long. The CDR3 nucleotides read TGTGCCAGCAGTTACTCAGGGGGCGGTCAGCCCCAGCATTTT. Translated: CASSYSGGGQPQHF.

DNA for the CDR3: TGTGCCAGCAGCTTAGCTGCAGGGAACACTGAAGCTTTCTTT. This encodes CASSLAAGNTEAFF. J is TRBJ1-1 and V is TRBV7-2, with unresolved D. The V gene's germline CDR1 is SGHTA and CDR2 FQGNSA. Deletions cut 0 bases from V and 1 base from J, with 6 bases between. The CDR3 loop spans 14 amino acids.

V usage is TRBV7-6 and J usage is TRBJ2-5; perhaps TRBD1 as D (6 bases). Germline lookup yields CDR1 SGHVS and CDR2 FNYEAQ. The CDR3 is made up of 14 amino acids. Trimming removed 5 bases at V and 2 bases at J, with 12 bases between. CDR3 loop: CASSPRTAQETQYF. CDR3 in DNA: TGTGCCAGCAGCCCCCGGACAGCACAAGAGACCCAGTACTTC.

The V call is TRBV11-2, the J call TRBJ2-5; D is unclear. This CDR3 comprises 13 residues. The germline V and J ends were trimmed by 1 base and 2 bases, with 5 bases remaining between them. CDR1 and CDR2 from the germline V gene are SGHAT and FQNNGV. The CDR3 DNA reads as TGTGCCAGCAGCTTAGGCCAGCAAGAGACCCAGTACTTC. Translation gives CASSLGQQETQYF.